This T cell receptor beta chain came from a study of blood T cell repertoires in COVID-19. TCRdb keeps only in-frame clones here, not all; method: immunoSEQ multiplex PCR. The table shows under 150,000 clones, with approximately 82% occurring only once. This CDR3 has 13 amino acids. The V gene's germline CDR1 is SGHTA and CDR2 FQGNSA. The germline V and J ends were trimmed by 6 bases and 7 bases, with 13 bases remaining between them. The gene calls are TRBV7-2 and TRBJ2-1; D unclear. The sample comprised peripheral blood. The clonotype originates from a man at least 80 years old with active or convalescent COVID-19. Here the CDR3 DNA reads TGTGCCAGCAGGGTAAGTTTCGGGAATGAGCAGTTCTTC. Amino acids: CASRVSFGNEQFF.